These 17 T cell receptor beta chains share one sample of origin, sequenced in a study of blood T cell repertoires in COVID-19. Produced via immunoSEQ multiplex PCR; TCRdb's table is partial and in-frame only. The data hold about 160,000 clones, with roughly 87% observed a single time. The sample consisted of peripheral blood. The source of these receptors is a woman aged 60 to 75 with active or convalescent COVID-19.

This clone has a single count. The rearrangement joins TRBV6-1 to TRBJ1-6; D gene uncertain. V lost 2 bases and J lost 2, with 7 bases in between. This CDR3 has 15 amino acids. Germline V lookup: CDR1 MNHNS, CDR2 SASEGT. CDR3 loop: CASSEILPYNSPLHF. The CDR3 nucleotides are TGTGCCAGCAGTGAAATCCTACCCTATAATTCACCCCTCCACTTT.

CDR3 sequence (DNA): TGTGCCAGCAGCCCGGACAGTTCCTCTGGAAACACCATATATTTT. Protein product: CASSPDSSSGNTIYF. The chain uses TRBV6-5 and TRBJ1-3, with D tentatively TRBD1 (6 bases). The CDR3 is 15 residues long. CDR1 is MNHEY, CDR2 SVGAGI, per germline. Trimming left V 6 bases short and J 0 bases short, with 12 bases between.

This rearrangement joins TRBV6-5 to TRBJ1-1, with 9 nucleotides matching TRBD1. The trim removed 7 bases at V and 11 bases at J, leaving 8 bases unmatched. The CDR3 extends over 12 amino acids. Germline lookup yields CDR1 MNHEY and CDR2 SVGAGI. The CDR3 nucleotides read TGTGCCAGCATGAGGACAGGGGAAGGGGCTTTCTTT. Translating it yields CASMRTGEGAFF.

The chain combines TRBV7-8 with TRBJ1-1, with TRBD1 identical over 9 bases. V gave up 5 bases and J gave up 5 bases; unmatched junction bases: 6. The V gene's germline CDR1 is SGHVS and CDR2 FQNEAQ. This CDR3 spans 14 amino acids. DNA for the CDR3: TGTGCCAGCAGCCGGGACAGGGAGGAAACTGAAGCTTTCTTT. Translation: CASSRDREETEAFF.

The chain carries TRBV4-1 and TRBJ2-7; tentative D call: TRBD1 (6 bases). The V gene's germline CDR1 is MGHRA and CDR2 YSYEKL. Deletions cut 1 base from V and 6 bases from J, with 13 bases between. CDR3 length equals 14 residues. CDR3 coding DNA: TGCGCCAGCAGCCAAGTCGTCAGGGGCCCCGAGCAGTACTTC. It codes for CASSQVVRGPEQYF.

This sequence joins TRBV7-9 and TRBJ1-3; D is ambiguous. Between the trimmed V and J ends, which lost 8 bases and 0 bases, there was a span of 5 bases. The CDR3 is made up of 12 amino acids. Germline V CDR1 and CDR2: SEHNR, FQNEAQ (reference sequence). The CDR3 sequence: CASRGSGNTIYF. CDR3 nucleotide sequence: TGTGCCAGCCGGGGCTCTGGAAACACCATATATTTT.

The V and J genes are TRBV27 and TRBJ1-2; the match to TRBD1 covers 9 bases. V trimming: 2 bases; J trimming: 10 bases; junction bases outside the gene matches: 5. The CDR3 runs 13 residues. Germline V lookup: CDR1 MNHEY, CDR2 SMNVEV (reference sequence). The CDR3: CASSLGGQGIYTF. The CDR3 DNA follows: TGTGCCAGCAGTTTAGGGGGACAGGGAATCTACACCTTC.

The gene calls are TRBV7-9 and TRBJ1-5; 8 bases agree with TRBD1. The CDR3 is 14 residues long. V trimming: 5 bases; J trimming: 6 bases; junction bases outside the gene matches: 6. Germline assignment: CDR1 SEHNR and CDR2 FQNEAQ (reference sequence). CDR3 amino acids: CASSQDREGQPQHF. The DNA of the CDR3 is TGTGCCAGCAGCCAGGACAGGGAAGGTCAGCCCCAGCATTTT.

The chain carries TRBV5-5 and TRBJ2-3, with TRBD2 matching 7 bases. J lost 1 base, V lost 1 base, and 6 bases had no gene match. Per germline, CDR1 SGHKS and CDR2 YYEKEE (reference sequence). The CDR3 runs 16 residues. The CDR3 nucleotides are TGTGCCAGCAGCTTGATGGGCGGGAGTGGCACAGATACGCAGTATTTT. Its protein is CASSLMGGSGTDTQYF.

V and J are TRBV7-2 and TRBJ1-5; 7 bases are a match to TRBD1. Trimming cost V 5 bases and J 9 bases; bases outside gene matches: 10. Germline V lookup: CDR1 SGHTA, CDR2 FQGNSA. The CDR3 totals 14 residues. The DNA of the CDR3 is TGTGCCAGCAGCCCTGAGACAGGGCAGCGGCCCCAGCATTTT. Its protein is CASSPETGQRPQHF.

The chain recombines TRBV19 with TRBJ2-1, with D uncertain. The CDR3 has 13 residues. Germline-derived CDR1 and CDR2 are LNHDA and SQIVND (reference sequence). Trimming took off 4 bases at V and 7 bases at J, with 11 bases between the two ends. CDR3 loop: CASSTPPRNEQFF. The CDR3 region has the DNA TGTGCCAGTAGTACCCCCCCCAGGAATGAGCAGTTCTTC.

This chain uses TRBV6-5 with TRBJ2-7; D may be TRBD2 (6 bases). The germline V and J ends were trimmed by 2 bases and 2 bases, with 13 bases remaining between them. Germline V gene lookup returns CDR1 MNHEY and CDR2 SVGAGI. There are 15 residues in the CDR3. DNA for the CDR3: TGTGCCAGCAGTTACGCCCTAGGAGGGGCCTACGAGCAGTACTTC. This translates into CASSYALGGAYEQYF.

The chain combines TRBV5-1 with TRBJ1-3, with 9 bases that match TRBD1. J gave up 4 bases and V 4 bases, and 3 bases lay outside the gene matches. The CDR3 is made up of 14 amino acids. The V gene's germline CDR1 is SGHRS and CDR2 YFSETQ. In DNA form, the CDR3 reads TGCGCCAGCAGCGGGACAGGGTTGGGAAACACCATATATTTT. Amino acids: CASSGTGLGNTIYF.

The V gene is TRBV12-3 or TRBV12-4, the J gene TRBJ1-1, with D perhaps TRBD1 (6 bases). The CDR3 has 13 amino acids. V gave up 6 bases and J gave up 4 bases, with 12 bases separating them. CDR3 residues: CASSQGKITEAFF. The CDR3 nucleotides read TGTGCCAGCAGCCAGGGGAAGATCACTGAAGCTTTCTTT.

The chain joins TRBV11-3 to TRBJ2-5, with TRBD1 identical over 8 bases. Germline assignment: CDR1 SGHNT and CDR2 YENEEA. The J segment lost 4 bases and the V segment lost 4 bases, leaving 2 bases of the junction unmatched. CDR3 length: 13 residues. This chain's CDR3 is CASSSGQGETQYF. DNA of the CDR3: TGTGCCAGCAGCTCCGGACAGGGAGAGACCCAGTACTTC.

By its share, this clone is medium-sized. V is TRBV6-5 and J is TRBJ2-5, with TRBD1 matching over 7 bases. V was pared by 6 bases and J by 2 bases, with 3 bases of the junction left unmatched. The CDR3 has 13 residues. Germline lookup yields CDR1 MNHEY and CDR2 SVGAGI. CDR3: CASSLGQQETQYF. CDR3 nucleotides: TGTGCCAGCAGCTTGGGACAGCAAGAGACCCAGTACTTC.

The rearrangement uses TRBV6-1 and TRBJ1-2; weak D call: TRBD1 (5 bases). The germline gives CDR1 MNHNS, CDR2 SASEGT. Trimming pared 2 bases from V and 4 bases from J, leaving 26 bases between. This CDR3 is built from 19 residues. The CDR3 protein is CASSEFPSAAFGGTYGYTF. The CDR3 DNA reads TGTGCCAGCAGTGAATTTCCGTCCGCCGCTTTTGGGGGGACCTATGGCTACACCTTC.